This T cell receptor (beta chain) was sequenced for a study of CD8 T cells in ankylosing spondylitis. Via MiXCR, TCRdb re-called the 5' RACE reads, giving one row per CDR3 protein. The sample lists a few hundred thousand distinct CDR3 sequences; 20% to 30% were seen once. Trimming took off 6 bases at V and 5 bases at J, with 17 bases between the two ends. CDR3 length equals 14 residues. Germline V CDR1 and CDR2: SGHRS, YFSETQ. Input material: blood, either unsorted or a sorted T cell fraction (not recorded which). The source of this sequence is a male donor with ankylosing spondylitis or in good health (not recorded which). The genes are TRBV5-1 and TRBJ2-5; D remains unclear. The CDR3: CASTPEPGLETQYF. The DNA for the CDR3 is TGCGCCAGCACCCCCGAGCCCGGGTTGGAGACCCAGTACTTC.